This T cell receptor beta chain was documented in a study of T and B cells in COVID-19 patients. Study observations and caveats: Patients with COVID-19 reportedly showed strongly skewed T cell receptor beta variable and joining gene usage.

Blood genomic DNA input for TRB amplification was about 240-550 ng. BIOMED2 TRB-A/B primer pools were used in multiplex TRB PCR. TCRdb ran MiXCR on the multiplex PCR reads and lists one entry per CDR3 protein. The sample shows around 4,400 distinct CDR3 sequences, 28% of them seen only once. V gave up 7 bases and J gave up 1 base, with 19 bases separating them. The CDR3 extends over 16 amino acids. CDR1 and CDR2 (germline): MNHNS, SASEGT. This clonotype has a handful of counts. Its specificity is not known. The chain recombines TRBV6-1 with TRBJ2-5, with a tentative D call TRBD2 (5 bases). The material sequenced was blood. This receptor was taken from a human donor with active COVID-19. The CDR3 reads CASTPSLFRVQETQYF. The CDR3 bases are TGTGCCAGCACCCCTAGCCTCTTCCGAGTCCAAGAGACCCAGTACTTC.